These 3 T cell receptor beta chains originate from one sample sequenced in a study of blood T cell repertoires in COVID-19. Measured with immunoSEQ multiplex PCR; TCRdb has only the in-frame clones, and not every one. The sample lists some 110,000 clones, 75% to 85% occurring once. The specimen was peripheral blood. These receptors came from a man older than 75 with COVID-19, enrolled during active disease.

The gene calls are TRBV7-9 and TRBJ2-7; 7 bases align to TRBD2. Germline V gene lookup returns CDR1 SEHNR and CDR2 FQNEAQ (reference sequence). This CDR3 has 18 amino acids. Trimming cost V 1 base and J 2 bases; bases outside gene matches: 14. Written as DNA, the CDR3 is TGTGCCAGCAGCTTAGTTTCTGGGGGGGACGATGGCGCCTACGAGCAGTACTTC. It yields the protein CASSLVSGGDDGAYEQYF. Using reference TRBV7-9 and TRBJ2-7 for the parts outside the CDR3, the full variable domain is DTGVSQNPRHKITKRGQNVTFRCDPISEHNRLYWYRQTLGQGPEFLTYFQNEAQLEKSRLLSDRFSAERPKGSFSTLEIQRTEQGDSAMYLCASSLVSGGDDGAYEQYFGPGTRLTVT.

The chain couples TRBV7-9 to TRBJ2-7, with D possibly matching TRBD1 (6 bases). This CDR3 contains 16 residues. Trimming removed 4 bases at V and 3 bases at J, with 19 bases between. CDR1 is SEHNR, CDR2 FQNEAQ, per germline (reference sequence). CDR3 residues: CASSSSMWGQSYEQYF. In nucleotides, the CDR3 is TGTGCCAGCAGCTCCAGTATGTGGGGACAAAGCTACGAGCAGTACTTC.

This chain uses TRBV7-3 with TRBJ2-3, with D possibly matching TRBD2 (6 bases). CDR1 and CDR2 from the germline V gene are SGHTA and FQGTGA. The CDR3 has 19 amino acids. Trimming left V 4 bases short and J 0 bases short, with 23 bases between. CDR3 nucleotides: TGTGCCAGCAGCTCCCGCCCCCCTGGACTATCGACTAGCACAGATACGCAGTATTTT. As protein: CASSSRPPGLSTSTDTQYF.